One T cell receptor (beta chain) is described in this entry. The junction differs from germline at one of its ends, possibly a read error. The data stem from a study of molecular identifiers for immune sequencing clone quantification. This CDR3 region has 14 residues. The germline V gene encodes CDR1 MDHEN and CDR2 SYDVKM. Via MiXCR, TCRdb re-called the PCR reads, giving one row per CDR3 protein. This sample yields a few hundred thousand distinct CDR3 sequences, of which about 22% are seen a single time; around 0.84% belongs to the top ten. Sequenced: naive CD8+ T cells from blood, with Jurkat cell RNA spiked in. Subset described: FACS-sorted CD8+CD4-CCR7+CD45RA+ naive T cells. J is TRBJ1-6 and V is TRBV28, with D perhaps matching TRBD1 (6 bases). The clonotype originates from a human donor in good health. Some libraries in this study had Jurkat cell RNA spiked in. DNA of the CDR3: TGTGCCGGCAGTTTATCGGGGGCCGTGTCACCCCTCCACTTT. Amino acids: CAGSLSGAVSPLHF.